Following are 11 T cell receptor beta chains from one sample sequenced in a study of graft-versus-host responses after intestinal transplantation. Antigens of these TCRs are unknown. Profiling relied on immunoSEQ multiplex PCR, and the TCRdb table lists in-frame clones only, not all of them. The data hold roughly 70,000 clones, with roughly 84% observed a single time. The sample was unstimulated CD4+ T cells sorted from spleen or lymph node cells, taken before transplant. These receptors were collected from a human donor who was the organ donor for an intestinal transplant.

The chain recombines TRBV2 with TRBJ1-2, with 8 positions matching TRBD1. J was trimmed by 5 bases and V by 4 bases; bases with no gene match: 6. The CDR3 sequence is 14 residues long. The V gene's germline CDR1 is SNHLY and CDR2 FYNNEI. The CDR3 protein is CASSAQQGAYGYTF. The DNA of the CDR3 is TGTGCCAGCAGTGCCCAGCAGGGGGCGTATGGCTACACCTTC.

The genes are TRBV5-6 and TRBJ1-6; perhaps TRBD1 as D (6 bases). Germline V CDR1 and CDR2: SGHDT, YYEEEE. The CDR3 totals 14 residues. The V end lost 3 bases, the J end lost 9 bases, and 13 bases lay between the germline ends. CDR3 region: CASSSYSDSSPLHF. CDR3 in DNA: TGTGCCAGCAGCTCTTACTCGGACAGTTCACCCCTCCACTTT.

This clone was seen more than once but under ten times. The chain combines TRBV19 with TRBJ1-4; TRBD1 matches at 7 bases. The CDR3 contains 18 residues. Germline V lookup: CDR1 LNHDA, CDR2 SQIVND (reference sequence). V trimming: 3 bases; J trimming: 0 bases; junction bases outside the gene matches: 10. CDR3 DNA: TGTGCCAGTAGTATCCTCGGGACAGCCCGTTCAACTAATGAAAAACTGTTTTTT. This codes for CASSILGTARSTNEKLFF.

The CDR3 coding sequence is TGTGCCAGCAGCCAGGGACTAGCGAATAGGAATGAGCAGTTCTTC. Amino acid sequence: CASSQGLANRNEQFF. This chain uses TRBV7-2 with TRBJ2-1; 10 bases line up with TRBD2. Germline values: CDR1 SGHTA, CDR2 FQGNSA. Germline trimming cut 5 bases from V and 7 bases from J; bases unmatched to any gene: 8. The CDR3 spans 15 residues.

V is TRBV23-1 and J is TRBJ2-7; possible D gene TRBD2, 6 bases. TRBV23-1 carries the ORF label, with uncertain function. Trimming removed 2 bases at V and 4 bases at J, with 9 bases between. This CDR3 contains 13 residues. CDR3 protein: CASSQGTAYEQYV. CDR3 DNA sequence: TGCGCCAGCAGTCAAGGGACTGCGTACGAGCAGTACGTC.

The table lists this clone with a few counts. This chain links TRBV2 with TRBJ1-2; TRBD1 agrees at 8 bases. J lost 7 bases, V lost 6 bases, and 13 bases had no gene match. CDR3 length: 15 amino acids. Germline loops: CDR1 SNHLY, CDR2 FYNNEI. For the CDR3, the DNA is TGTGCCAGCAGAGCTCCGGGACAGGTAGTAGTTGGCTACACCTTC. It specifies CASRAPGQVVVGYTF.

The chain has TRBV2 and TRBJ2-3; perhaps TRBD2 as D (6 bases). CDR3 length: 14 amino acids. CDR1 is SNHLY, CDR2 FYNNEI, per germline. Trimming cost V 6 bases and J 4 bases, with 14 bases left between them. CDR3 region: CASRSRGRPDTQYF. CDR3 DNA sequence: TGTGCCAGCAGGAGTCGGGGGAGACCAGATACGCAGTATTTT.

J is TRBJ2-5 and V is TRBV25-1, with TRBD1 as a possible D gene (6 bases). CDR1 is MGHDK and CDR2 is SYGVNS in the germline V gene. CDR3 length: 14 residues. The ends were cut back, 3 bases at V and 4 bases at J, with 12 bases in the middle. The CDR3 spells CASSEPQGLETQYF. The CDR3 DNA reads TGTGCCAGCAGTGAGCCGCAGGGGCTAGAGACCCAGTACTTC.

The chain recombines TRBV6-1 with TRBJ1-2; D is possibly TRBD1 (5 bases). CDR1 and CDR2 from the germline V gene are MNHNS and SASEGT. The germline V and J ends were trimmed by 4 bases and 9 bases, with 12 bases remaining between them. This CDR3 comprises 12 residues. The CDR3 loop reads CASSVDSVSYTF. CDR3 coding DNA: TGTGCCAGCAGTGTCGACAGCGTCAGCTACACCTTC.

The chain carries TRBV25-1 and TRBJ1-1; maybe TRBD1 (6 bases). Deletions cut 4 bases from V and 4 bases from J, with 13 bases between. Looked up from germline, CDR1 is MGHDK and CDR2 is SYGVNS. This CDR3 is built from 14 residues. The CDR3 region is CASSAGGQGTEAFF. The CDR3 coding sequence is TGTGCCAGCAGTGCCGGGGGGCAAGGCACTGAAGCTTTCTTT.

The J gene is TRBJ2-7, the V gene TRBV7-9; perhaps TRBD2 as D (5 bases). Germline V lookup: CDR1 SEHNR, CDR2 FQNEAQ (reference sequence). V was cut by 1 base and J by 5 bases, with 12 bases left in between. The CDR3 covers 14 residues. The CDR3 sequence is CASSLDRSSDEQYV. Here the CDR3 DNA reads TGTGCCAGCAGCTTAGATCGTAGTAGCGACGAGCAGTACGTC.